The T cell receptor (beta chain) described here comes from a study of blood T cell repertoires in COVID-19. The CDR3 totals 15 residues. V lost 2 bases, J lost 3 bases, and 12 bases lay in between. Per germline, CDR1 SGHRS and CDR2 YFSETQ. TCRdb's table, derived via immunoSEQ multiplex PCR, lists solely in-frame clones and lacks some. This sample carries around 68,000 clones, around 85% of them seen once, and the ten largest clones take around a tenth. The receptor was isolated from a woman between 50 and 59 years old with acute or convalescent COVID-19. This rearrangement joins TRBV5-1 to TRBJ2-1; TRBD1 is a possible D gene (6 bases). Specimen: peripheral blood. CDR3 residues: CASSLLQGNYNEQFF. The CDR3 region has the DNA TGCGCCAGCAGCTTACTGCAGGGGAACTACAATGAGCAGTTCTTC.